Listed below are T cell receptor beta chains from one sample, sequenced in a study of T cell repertoires in cytomegalovirus infection. TCRdb processed the reads anew with MiXCR; each CDR3 protein has one entry. The sample includes about 250,000 distinct CDR3 sequences, 9% to 15% of them seen just once. The sample consisted of PBMCs. The receptors derive from a human donor in good health (CMV status not recorded). Some clones in this sample may be carry-over from other donors' samples. The CDR3 runs from the conserved cysteine through the conserved F or W. D genes are given only for firm matches. Rows give clone size only sometimes, using once, few, many, or a class for an expanded clone.

cdr3_aa,cdr3_nt,d_call,v_call,clone_size,j_call
CASRRSGTYEQYF,TGTGCCAGCAGGCGTAGCGGCACCTACGAGCAGTACTTC,-,TRBV27,few,TRBJ2-7
CASSPLRGGNTEAFF,TGTGCCAGCAGCCCCCTTCGAGGGGGGAACACTGAAGCTTTCTTT,-,TRBV28,many,TRBJ1-1
CASSIAPLGTDTQYF,TGTGCCAGTAGTATAGCCCCCTTGGGCACAGATACGCAGTATTTT,-,TRBV19,many,TRBJ2-3
CASSLGDRGETDTQYF,TGTGCCAGCAGTTTAGGGGACAGGGGAGAGACAGATACGCAGTATTTT,TRBD1,TRBV12-3/TRBV12-4,many,TRBJ2-3
CASSLTSGGSWGSEQYF,TGTGCCAGCAGCCTTACTAGCGGGGGGTCCTGGGGCTCCGAGCAGTACTTC,TRBD2,TRBV7-8,many,TRBJ2-7
CASRTRDGYTF,TGTGCCAGCAGAACCAGGGATGGCTACACCTTC,-,TRBV28,-,TRBJ1-2
CASSLIQALSYEQYF,TGTGCCAGCAGCCTTATACAGGCACTCTCCTACGAGCAGTACTTC,-,TRBV7-8,many,TRBJ2-7
CASSPQAPSDTQYF,TGTGCCAGCAGCCCTCAAGCCCCCTCAGATACGCAGTATTTT,-,TRBV7-2,many,TRBJ2-3
CASSAGHSTEQFF,TGTGCCAGCAGCGCAGGCCACAGCACTGAGCAGTTCTTC,-,TRBV7-9,many,TRBJ2-1
CSVEQGPMNTEAFF,TGCAGCGTAGAGCAGGGTCCTATGAACACTGAAGCTTTCTTT,-,TRBV29-1,-,TRBJ1-1
CASSPVAGTYEQYF,TGCGCCAGCAGCCCTGTGGCGGGAACCTACGAGCAGTACTTC,-,TRBV5-1,few,TRBJ2-7
CASSGREFSYNEQFF,TGTGCCAGCAGCGGGCGGGAGTTTTCCTACAATGAGCAGTTCTTC,TRBD2,TRBV7-2,many,TRBJ2-1
CASSSSGQPGNTIYF,TGTGCCAGCAGCTCCTCGGGACAGCCTGGAAACACCATATATTTT,TRBD1,TRBV7-9,many,TRBJ1-3
CASSIDTGQGPSGPQHF,TGTGCCAGTAGTATAGATACGGGACAGGGGCCTTCGGGACCCCAGCATTTT,TRBD1,TRBV19,-,TRBJ1-5
CASVNWWNTEAFF,TGTGCCTCGGTTAACTGGTGGAACACTGAAGCTTTCTTT,-,TRBV19,many,TRBJ1-1
CASSQEVRGRNEQFF,TGTGCCAGCAGCCAAGAGGTGAGGGGCCGCAATGAGCAGTTCTTC,-,TRBV14,few,TRBJ2-1
CASSRTESYEQYF,TGCGCCAGCAGCAGGACAGAGTCCTACGAGCAGTACTTC,-,TRBV5-1,few,TRBJ2-7
CASSGTGLNTEAFF,TGTGCCAGCAGCGGGACGGGGTTGAACACTGAAGCTTTCTTT,-,TRBV5-4,few,TRBJ1-1
CASSFPGGGSYEQYF,TGTGCCAGCAGCTTCCCCGGGGGCGGCTCCTACGAGCAGTACTTC,-,TRBV5-4,many,TRBJ2-7
CAISESGRHLNTGELFF,TGTGCCATCAGTGAGTCGGGGAGACACCTTAACACCGGGGAGCTGTTTTTT,-,TRBV10-3,few,TRBJ2-2
CASRPPGSWAGELFF,TGTGCCAGCAGGCCACCGGGATCGTGGGCCGGGGAGCTGTTTTTT,-,TRBV28,many,TRBJ2-2
CASSLDGFSSPLHF,TGTGCCAGCAGCCTGGACGGCTTTTCTTCACCCCTCCACTTT,-,TRBV12-3/TRBV12-4,many,TRBJ1-6
CASSLFLNTEAFF,TGTGCCAGCAGCTTATTCTTGAACACTGAAGCTTTCTTT,-,TRBV7-2,many,TRBJ1-1
CASSQEVGGSSSPDTQYF,TGCGCCAGCAGCCAAGAGGTCGGCGGGAGTAGCTCCCCAGATACGCAGTATTTT,TRBD2,TRBV4-3,many,TRBJ2-3
CSAESDYGYTF,TGCAGCGCCGAGAGCGACTATGGCTACACCTTC,-,TRBV29-1,-,TRBJ1-2
CASTWGPGANEKLFF,TGTGCCAGCACCTGGGGGCCAGGAGCTAATGAAAAACTGTTTTTT,-,TRBV5-6,-,TRBJ1-4
CASSRTGRNEKLFF,TGCGCCAGCAGCCGGACAGGGCGGAATGAAAAACTGTTTTTT,TRBD1,TRBV5-1,few,TRBJ1-4
CASSLRQGAKDEQFF,TGTGCCAGCAGCCTACGACAGGGGGCTAAGGATGAGCAGTTCTTC,TRBD1,TRBV7-8,many,TRBJ2-1
CASSPDDRGYNSPLHF,TGTGCCAGCAGCCCTGACGACAGGGGCTATAATTCACCCCTCCACTTT,TRBD1,TRBV7-9,many,TRBJ1-6
CASSLFPGAGRGRGYTF,TGTGCCAGCAGCCTATTCCCCGGGGCGGGGAGGGGAAGAGGCTACACCTTC,-,TRBV14,many,TRBJ1-2
CASSPNLEAQHF,TGTGCCAGTAGTCCAAACTTGGAAGCCCAGCATTTT,-,TRBV19,many,TRBJ1-5
CASSRGTGRGKDQPQHF,TGTGCCAGCAGCCGAGGGACAGGGAGAGGGAAGGATCAGCCCCAGCATTTT,TRBD1,TRBV7-8,many,TRBJ1-5
CASSYATSGRTYNEQFF,TGTGCCAGCAGTTACGCCACTAGCGGGAGGACGTACAATGAGCAGTTCTTC,TRBD2,TRBV6-5,many,TRBJ2-1
CASSYQGGLGQPQHF,TGTGCCAGCAGTTACCAGGGCGGGTTGGGTCAGCCCCAGCATTTT,-,TRBV6-1,-,TRBJ1-5
CASSGTGSNYGYTF,TGTGCCAGCAGCGGTACGGGCTCTAACTATGGCTACACCTTC,-,TRBV7-2,many,TRBJ1-2
CASSLGQGVDEQFF,TGTGCCAGCAGCTTGGGGCAGGGAGTAGATGAGCAGTTCTTC,-,TRBV5-5,many,TRBJ2-1
CASSYSKQNNEQFF,TGTGCCAGCAGTTACTCGAAACAGAACAATGAGCAGTTCTTC,-,TRBV6-5,many,TRBJ2-1
CASSLSRGGYNEQFF,TGTGCCAGCAGCCTATCTAGGGGGGGCTACAATGAGCAGTTCTTC,-,TRBV7-3,many,TRBJ2-1
CASSSRVQETQYF,TGTGCCAGCAGCAGCAGGGTCCAAGAGACCCAGTACTTC,-,TRBV7-7,many,TRBJ2-5
CAISESGPSYGYTF,TGTGCCATCAGTGAGTCAGGTCCTAGCTATGGCTACACCTTC,-,TRBV10-3,many,TRBJ1-2
CASSGPRTSGNRNEQFF,TGTGCCAGCAGCGGACCCCGGACTAGCGGGAACCGGAATGAGCAGTTCTTC,TRBD2,TRBV28,few,TRBJ2-1
CASSYLGQESTDTQYF,TGTGCCAGCAGCTACCTGGGACAGGAGAGCACAGATACGCAGTATTTT,TRBD1,TRBV7-2,many,TRBJ2-3
CASSIMRLTGELFF,TGTGCCAGTAGTATAATGAGGCTAACCGGGGAGCTGTTTTTT,-,TRBV19,many,TRBJ2-2
CASSLGTGKETQYF,TGTGCCAGCAGTTTAGGGACAGGGAAAGAGACCCAGTACTTC,TRBD1,TRBV12-3/TRBV12-4,few,TRBJ2-5
CASSVGRSNQPQHF,TGTGCCAGTAGTGTGGGGAGATCCAATCAGCCCCAGCATTTT,-,TRBV19,many,TRBJ1-5
CASRGDIQETQYF,TGTGCCAGCAGAGGGGACATCCAAGAGACCCAGTACTTC,-,TRBV6-5,-,TRBJ2-5
CASGQGSSGNTIYF,TGTGCCAGCGGACAGGGGAGCTCTGGAAACACCATATATTTT,TRBD1,TRBV6-5,few,TRBJ1-3
CSVGQGVEETQYF,TGCAGCGTTGGGCAGGGGGTGGAAGAGACCCAGTACTTC,TRBD1,TRBV29-1,-,TRBJ2-5
CASSNTRDTQYF,TGTGCCAGCAGTAACACCAGAGATACGCAGTATTTT,-,TRBV12-3/TRBV12-4,few,TRBJ2-3
CASSNIPGGELFF,TGTGCCAGCAGTAACATCCCGGGCGGGGAGCTGTTTTTT,-,TRBV6-2/TRBV6-3,few,TRBJ2-2
CAISGSPGQGSSYEQYF,TGTGCCATCAGTGGCTCACCGGGACAGGGGAGCTCCTACGAGCAGTACTTC,TRBD1,TRBV10-3,many,TRBJ2-7
CASSISGELFF,TGTGCCAGCAGCATTTCCGGGGAGCTGTTTTTT,-,TRBV12-3/TRBV12-4,many,TRBJ2-2
CATKGGVMNTEAFF,TGTGCCACCAAGGGAGGCGTCATGAACACTGAAGCTTTCTTT,-,TRBV24-1,-,TRBJ1-1
CASSGRQSTDTQYF,TGTGCCAGCAGCGGACGACAGAGCACAGATACGCAGTATTTT,-,TRBV9,few,TRBJ2-3
CASSPSQENIQYF,TGTGCCAGCAGCCCAAGTCAGGAAAACATTCAGTACTTC,-,TRBV5-4,many,TRBJ2-4
CASSLVTGPTTGELFF,TGTGCCAGCAGCTTAGTAACGGGGCCGACCACCGGGGAGCTGTTTTTT,-,TRBV11-1,many,TRBJ2-2
CASSASGTDTQYF,TGTGCCAGCAGTGCCTCCGGCACAGATACGCAGTATTTT,-,TRBV6-4,many,TRBJ2-3
CASTERGYPSGANVLTF,TGTGCCAGCACTGAACGGGGCTACCCCTCTGGGGCCAACGTCCTGACTTTC,-,TRBV2,-,TRBJ2-6
CASSLLAGGKSEQFF,TGTGCCAGTAGTCTACTAGCGGGAGGAAAGAGTGAGCAGTTCTTC,TRBD2,TRBV19,few,TRBJ2-1
CASSLVSSGGKDTDTQYF,TGTGCCAGCAGCTTAGTTTCTAGCGGGGGGAAGGACACAGATACGCAGTATTTT,TRBD2,TRBV7-3,many,TRBJ2-3